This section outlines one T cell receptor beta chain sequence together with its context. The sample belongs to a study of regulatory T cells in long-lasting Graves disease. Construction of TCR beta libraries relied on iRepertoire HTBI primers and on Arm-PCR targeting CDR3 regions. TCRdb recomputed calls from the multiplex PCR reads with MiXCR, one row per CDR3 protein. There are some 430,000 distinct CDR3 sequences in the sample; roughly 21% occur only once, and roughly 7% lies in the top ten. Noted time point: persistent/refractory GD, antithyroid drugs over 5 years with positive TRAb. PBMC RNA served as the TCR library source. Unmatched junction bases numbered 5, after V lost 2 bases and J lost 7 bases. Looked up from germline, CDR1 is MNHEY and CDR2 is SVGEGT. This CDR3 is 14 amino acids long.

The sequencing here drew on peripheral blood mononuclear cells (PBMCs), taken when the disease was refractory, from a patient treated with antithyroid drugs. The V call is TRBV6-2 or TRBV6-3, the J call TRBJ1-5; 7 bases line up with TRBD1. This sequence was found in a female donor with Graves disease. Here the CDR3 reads CASSYNTGDQPQHF. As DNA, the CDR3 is TGTGCCAGCAGTTACAACACAGGGGACCAGCCCCAGCATTTT.